Each of the 24 T cell receptor beta chains below was sequenced from the same sample in a study of cytomegalovirus exposure and HLA in healthy donors. Primers included in the PCR were 60 Vbeta and 13 Jbeta primers. Libraries were prepared by immunoSEQ multiplex PCR; TCRdb keeps only in-frame clonotypes and omits some of them. The sample yields 74,000 or so clones, around 80% seen once. The sequenced material came from PBMCs. These receptor sequences come from a man aged 50-60 years in good health and CMV-seropositive.

The rearrangement joins TRBV10-3 to TRBJ1-5, with 9 bases that match TRBD1. CDR1 and CDR2 from the germline V gene are ENHRY and SYGVKD. With 0 bases clipped from V and 5 bases from J, the junction kept 5 bases outside the gene matches. CDR3 length equals 16 residues. CDR3 sequence: CAISESTGQGYQPQHF. Here the CDR3 DNA reads TGTGCCATCAGTGAGTCGACGGGACAGGGATATCAGCCCCAGCATTTT.

J is TRBJ1-5 and V is TRBV19; the D gene is possibly TRBD1 (5 bases). There are 16 residues in the CDR3. V was pared by 6 bases and J by 0 bases, with 15 bases between. The germline V gene has CDR1 LNHDA and CDR2 SQIVND (reference sequence). The CDR3 here is CASSLGRGYSNQPQHF. As DNA, the CDR3 is TGTGCCAGTAGCCTGGGGAGGGGCTATAGCAATCAGCCCCAGCATTTT.

V is TRBV6-4 and J is TRBJ2-1, with D possibly TRBD1 on 8 matching bases. The CDR3 totals 15 residues. Per germline, CDR1 MRHNA and CDR2 SNTAGT. V lost 0 bases and J lost 6, with 12 bases in between. CDR3 loop: CASSDSNRGGNEQFF. The CDR3 region has the DNA TGTGCCAGCAGTGACTCTAACAGGGGGGGCAATGAGCAGTTCTTC.

V gene TRBV7-2 combines with J gene TRBJ1-2, with D tentatively TRBD1 (5 bases). CDR1 SGHTA and CDR2 FQGNSA come from the germline V gene. The CDR3 is 17 amino acids. Trimming removed 3 bases from V and 0 bases from J, with 17 bases in between. CDR3 DNA: TGTGCCAGCAGCTTGCTCGGGACTCCAACTTCTAACTATGGCTACACCTTC. It encodes CASSLLGTPTSNYGYTF.

About this clone itself: This same CDR3 is encoded by further DNA sequences in the sample. The V call is TRBV18, the J call TRBJ1-5; 11 bases agree with TRBD1. The junction had 8 bases not matched to a gene; V was cut back by 6 bases and J by 1 base. The CDR3 has 17 residues. Looked up from germline, CDR1 is KGHSH and CDR2 is LQKENI. CDR3 DNA sequence: TGTGCCAGCTCCCCCGCCGGGACAGGGGGGAGCAATCAGCCCCAGCATTTT. Translated: CASSPAGTGGSNQPQHF.

For the CDR3, the DNA is TGTGCCAGCAGCGACAGGGTCAGGGCCCAGCATTTT. It is translated as CASSDRVRAQHF. The rearrangement uses TRBV6-6 and TRBJ1-5, with 7 bases fitting TRBD1. Germline lookup yields CDR1 MNHNY and CDR2 SVGAGI (reference sequence). This CDR3 has 12 residues. Losses at the gene ends were 6 bases for V and 11 bases for J; bases not matched to a gene: 7.

V usage is TRBV5-4 and J usage is TRBJ2-5, with TRBD2 matching 12 bases. Germline V gene data show CDR1 as SGHNT and CDR2 as YYREEE (reference sequence). After removal of 0 bases from V and 2 bases from J, the junction contained 2 bases not matched to a gene. CDR3 size: 16 residues. As DNA, the CDR3 is TGTGCCAGCAGCTTGGGACTAGCGGGAGAGCAAGAGACCCAGTACTTC. Translated, it gives CASSLGLAGEQETQYF.

The chain links TRBV6-5 to TRBJ1-2, with a tentative D call TRBD1 (6 bases). Germline V gene data show CDR1 as MNHEY and CDR2 as SVGAGI. The CDR3 extends over 13 amino acids. Trimming cost V 6 bases and J 2 bases, with 10 bases left between them. CDR3 nucleotides: TGTGCCAGCAGGGACGACAGGAACTATGGCTACACCTTC. This codes for CASRDDRNYGYTF.

The chain carries TRBV7-9 and TRBJ2-7, with 7 bases matching TRBD2. CDR3 length: 15 amino acids. Germline CDR1 reads SEHNR; CDR2 reads FQNEAQ (reference sequence). V dropped 3 bases and J dropped 7; count of bases not matched to a gene: 12. For the CDR3, the DNA is TGTGCCAGCAGCTTGTTGACTAGCCAGAGTCGAGAGCAGTACTTC. Translating gives CASSLLTSQSREQYF. Filled out from reference TRBV7-9 and TRBJ2-7, the complete variable domain reads DTGVSQNPRHKITKRGQNVTFRCDPISEHNRLYWYRQTLGQGPEFLTYFQNEAQLEKSRLLSDRFSAERPKGSFSTLEIQRTEQGDSAMYLCASSLLTSQSREQYFGPGTRLTVT.

The rearrangement joins TRBV14 to TRBJ2-7; TRBD2 matches at 8 bases. Trimming at V came to 5 bases and at J to 2 bases, leaving 8 bases not matched to a gene. This CDR3 contains 15 residues. Germline values: CDR1 SGHDN, CDR2 FVKESK. CDR3 sequence (DNA): TGTGCCAGCAGCTCCCGACTAGCGTCTACCTACGAGCAGTACTTC. It yields the protein CASSSRLASTYEQYF. The full variable domain, its missing parts supplied by reference TRBV14 and TRBJ2-7, is EAGVTQFPSHSVIEKGQTVTLRCDPISGHDNLYWYRRVMGKEIKFLLHFVKESKQDESGMPNNRFLAERTGGTYSTLKVQPAELEDSGVYFCASSSRLASTYEQYFGPGTRLTVT.

The rearrangement links TRBV9 to TRBJ2-3, with D possibly being TRBD2 (6 bases). The CDR3 runs 15 residues. Germline V CDR1 and CDR2: SGDLS, YYNGEE. V was cut by 0 bases and J by 1 base, with 9 bases left in between. The CDR3 nucleotides read TGTGCCAGCAGCGTAGATACGGGGGGCACAGATACGCAGTATTTT. Translating gives CASSVDTGGTDTQYF.

The count of this clone is one. This chain links TRBV5-5 with TRBJ2-5; 8 bases match TRBD2. TRBJ2-7 matches the DNA end more closely, so the J call is doubtful. The CDR3 loop spans 15 amino acids. Germline CDR1 SGHKS, CDR2 YYEKEE (reference sequence). CDR3 coding DNA: TGTGCCAGCAGCGATTATCAGCGGGAGAAGTACGAGCAGTACTTC. Its translation: CASSDYQREKYEQYF.

The V call is TRBV11-3, the J call TRBJ2-2, with 9 positions matching TRBD2. This CDR3 spans 16 amino acids. V trimming: 4 bases; J trimming: 4 bases; junction bases outside the gene matches: 7. CDR1 SGHNT and CDR2 YENEEA come from the germline V gene. CDR3 loop: CASSWRGGDITGELFF. Here the CDR3 DNA reads TGTGCCAGCAGCTGGCGGGGGGGAGACATCACCGGGGAGCTGTTTTTT.

CDR3 sequence reads: CASSVAPQDRGVRYGYTF. The DNA for the CDR3 is TGTGCCAGCAGCGTAGCCCCACAGGACAGGGGGGTCCGTTATGGCTACACCTTC. The rearrangement joins TRBV9 to TRBJ1-2; 10 bases match TRBD1. J lost 5 bases, V lost 0 bases, and 13 bases had no gene match. The CDR3 covers 18 residues. Germline-derived CDR1 and CDR2 are SGDLS and YYNGEE.

This clone was counted a few times. The J gene is TRBJ2-3, the V gene TRBV2, with D unclear. The germline CDR1 and CDR2 sequences are SNHLY and FYNNEI. With 2 bases removed from V and 6 bases from J, the gap between germline ends came to 6 bases. The CDR3 consists of 12 residues. The CDR3 sequence is CASSELRDTQYF. The CDR3, as DNA: TGTGCCAGCAGTGAACTGAGGGATACGCAGTATTTT.

This clone was found a few times. The chain recombines TRBV9 with TRBJ2-7; weak D call: TRBD1 (5 bases). This CDR3 spans 14 amino acids. Trimming took 0 bases from V and 5 from J, leaving 12 bases between them. Germline lookup yields CDR1 SGDLS and CDR2 YYNGEE. CDR3: CASSVGRVNHEQYF. DNA for the CDR3: TGTGCCAGCAGCGTAGGCAGGGTCAATCACGAGCAGTACTTC. Full variable domain (outside the CDR3, taken from reference TRBV9 and TRBJ2-7): DSGVTQTPKHLITATGQRVTLRCSPRSGDLSVYWYQQSLDQGLQFLIQYYNGEERAKGNILERFSAQQFPDLHSELNLSSLELGDSALYFCASSVGRVNHEQYFGPGTRLTVT.

The chain joins TRBV30 to TRBJ1-3; D gene ambiguous. CDR1 and CDR2 from the germline V gene are GTSNPN and SVGIG (reference sequence). The CDR3 runs 11 residues. The V and J ends lost 8 bases and 2 bases respectively, with 7 bases between them. CDR3 nucleotide sequence: TGTGCCCGCGAGACTGGAAACACCATATATTTT. Its translation: CARETGNTIYF.

The gene calls are TRBV19 and TRBJ1-2; D not resolved. The V end was cut by 0 bases, the J end by 0 bases, with 8 bases between. This CDR3 is built from 15 residues. Per the germline V gene, CDR1 is LNHDA and CDR2 is SQIVND (reference sequence). For the CDR3, the DNA is TGTGCCAGTAGTATAGACAGACTGACTAACTATGGCTACACCTTC. Translated: CASSIDRLTNYGYTF.

The chain couples TRBV12-5 to TRBJ2-1; D might be TRBD1 (5 bases). The germline V and J ends were trimmed by 6 bases and 4 bases, with 19 bases remaining between them. The CDR3 is 16 residues long. Germline V lookup: CDR1 LGHNT, CDR2 FRNRAP. CDR3 region: CASGRESLQVYNEQFF. The CDR3 nucleotides read TGTGCTAGTGGCCGCGAATCTTTACAGGTGTACAATGAGCAGTTCTTC.

This clone was counted once. The chain is built from TRBV6-1 and TRBJ2-5; possibly TRBD1 for D (6 bases). The J call may be in error: the DNA end matches TRBJ2-7 better. Germline V lookup: CDR1 MNHNS, CDR2 SASEGT. The CDR3 consists of 13 residues. DNA for the CDR3: TGTGCCAGCAGTGTGGGGGACATGTACGAGCAGTACTTC. Translated: CASSVGDMYEQYF.

This chain links TRBV6-6 with TRBJ2-3; 9 bases are a match to TRBD2. The J segment lost 1 base and the V segment lost 4 bases, leaving 6 bases of the junction unmatched. This CDR3 contains 16 residues. The germline CDR1 and CDR2 sequences are MNHNY and SVGAGI (reference sequence). The CDR3 spells CASSFWQREGTDTQYF. For the CDR3, the DNA is TGTGCCAGCAGTTTCTGGCAGCGGGAGGGCACAGATACGCAGTATTTT.

The genes are TRBV11-2 and TRBJ2-5; TRBD2 matches at 9 bases. The CDR3 runs to 15 residues. The V gene's germline CDR1 is SGHAT and CDR2 FQNNGV. J was trimmed by 6 bases and V by 5 bases; bases with no gene match: 10. The CDR3 bases are TGTGCCAGCAGCAGTTCGGCTAGCGGGACAAAGACCCAGTACTTC. This gives the protein CASSSSASGTKTQYF.

V gene TRBV9 combines with J gene TRBJ2-1; 9 bases fit TRBD2. J lost 3 bases, V lost 3 bases, and 7 bases had no gene match. CDR1 and CDR2 from the germline V gene are SGDLS and YYNGEE. The CDR3 length is 16 residues. DNA of the CDR3: TGTGCCAGCAGCGGACCGCCTAGCGGGATCTACAATGAGCAGTTCTTC. As protein: CASSGPPSGIYNEQFF. Complete variable domain (other parts from reference TRBV9 and TRBJ2-1): DSGVTQTPKHLITATGQRVTLRCSPRSGDLSVYWYQQSLDQGLQFLIQYYNGEERAKGNILERFSAQQFPDLHSELNLSSLELGDSALYFCASSGPPSGIYNEQFFGPGTRLTVL.

The chain has TRBV5-1 and TRBJ2-7; a weak D match, TRBD1 (5 bases). Germline CDR1 reads SGHRS; CDR2 reads YFSETQ. Trimming took off 1 base at V and 5 bases at J, with 7 bases between the two ends. This CDR3 contains 12 residues. The CDR3 sequence is CASSLIGDEQYF. The CDR3 nucleotides read TGCGCCAGCAGCTTGATAGGGGACGAGCAGTACTTC.